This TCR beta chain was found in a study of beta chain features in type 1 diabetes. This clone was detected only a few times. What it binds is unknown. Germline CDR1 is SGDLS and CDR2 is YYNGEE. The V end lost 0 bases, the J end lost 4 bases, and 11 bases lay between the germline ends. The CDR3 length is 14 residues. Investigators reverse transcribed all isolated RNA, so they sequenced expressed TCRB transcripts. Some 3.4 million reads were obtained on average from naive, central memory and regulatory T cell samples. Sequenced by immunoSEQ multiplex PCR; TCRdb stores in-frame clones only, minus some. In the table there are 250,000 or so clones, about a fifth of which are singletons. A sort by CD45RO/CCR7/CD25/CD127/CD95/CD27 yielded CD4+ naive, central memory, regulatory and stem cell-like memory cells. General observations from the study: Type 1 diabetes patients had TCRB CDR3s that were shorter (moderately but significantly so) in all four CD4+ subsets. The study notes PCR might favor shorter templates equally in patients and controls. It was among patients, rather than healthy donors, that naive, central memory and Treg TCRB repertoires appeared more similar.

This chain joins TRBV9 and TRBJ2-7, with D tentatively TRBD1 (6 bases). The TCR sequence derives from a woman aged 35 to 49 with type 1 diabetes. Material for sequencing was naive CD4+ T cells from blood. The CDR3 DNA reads TGTGCCAGCAGCGTAGAGGGGGTGGGGTACGAGCAGTACTTC. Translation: CASSVEGVGYEQYF.